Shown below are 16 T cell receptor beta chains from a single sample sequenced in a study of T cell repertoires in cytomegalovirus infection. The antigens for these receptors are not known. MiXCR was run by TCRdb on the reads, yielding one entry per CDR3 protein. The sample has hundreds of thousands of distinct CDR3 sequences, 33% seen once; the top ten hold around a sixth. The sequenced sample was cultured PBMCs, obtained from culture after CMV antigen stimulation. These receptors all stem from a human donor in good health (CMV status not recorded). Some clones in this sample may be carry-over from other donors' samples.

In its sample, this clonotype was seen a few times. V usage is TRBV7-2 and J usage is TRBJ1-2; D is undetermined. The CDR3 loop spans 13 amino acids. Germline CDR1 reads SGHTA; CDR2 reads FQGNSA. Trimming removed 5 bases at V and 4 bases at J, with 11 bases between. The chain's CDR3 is CASSQNQIYGYTF. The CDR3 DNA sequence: TGTGCCAGCAGCCAAAATCAGATCTATGGCTACACCTTC.

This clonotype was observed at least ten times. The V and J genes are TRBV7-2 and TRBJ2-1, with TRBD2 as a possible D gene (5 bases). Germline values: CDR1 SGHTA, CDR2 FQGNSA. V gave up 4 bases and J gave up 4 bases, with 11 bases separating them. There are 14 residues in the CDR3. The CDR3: CASSSGLAYNEQFF. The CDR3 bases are TGTGCCAGCAGCTCCGGGCTAGCTTACAATGAGCAGTTCTTC.

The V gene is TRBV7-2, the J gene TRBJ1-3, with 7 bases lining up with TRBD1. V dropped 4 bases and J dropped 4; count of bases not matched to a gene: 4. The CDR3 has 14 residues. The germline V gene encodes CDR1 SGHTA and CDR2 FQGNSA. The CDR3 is CASSSDRSGNTIYF. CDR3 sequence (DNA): TGTGCCAGCAGCTCGGACAGGTCGGGAAACACCATATATTTT.

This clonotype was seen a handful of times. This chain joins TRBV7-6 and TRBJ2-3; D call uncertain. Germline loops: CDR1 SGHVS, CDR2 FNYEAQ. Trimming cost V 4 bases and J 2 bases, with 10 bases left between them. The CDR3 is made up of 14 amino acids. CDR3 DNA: TGTGCCAGCAGCTGGACCGGACCCACAGATACGCAGTATTTT. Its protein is CASSWTGPTDTQYF.

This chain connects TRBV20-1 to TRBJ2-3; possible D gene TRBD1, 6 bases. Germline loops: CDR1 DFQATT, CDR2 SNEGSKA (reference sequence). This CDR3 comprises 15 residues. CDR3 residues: CSYSDRRASTDTQYF. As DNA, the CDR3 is TGCAGCTACAGCGACAGGCGAGCTAGCACAGATACGCAGTATTTT.

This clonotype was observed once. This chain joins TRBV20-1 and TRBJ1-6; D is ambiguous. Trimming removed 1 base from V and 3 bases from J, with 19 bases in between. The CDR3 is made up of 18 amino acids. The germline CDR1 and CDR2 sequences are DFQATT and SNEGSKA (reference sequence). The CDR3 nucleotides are TGCAGTGCTAGAGCTGACGGACCAAATTCTTACTATAATTCACCCCTCCACTTT. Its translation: CSARADGPNSYYNSPLHF.

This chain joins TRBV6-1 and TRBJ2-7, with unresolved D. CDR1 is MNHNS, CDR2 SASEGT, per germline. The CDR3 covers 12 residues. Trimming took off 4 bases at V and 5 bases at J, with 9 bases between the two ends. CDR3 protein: CASSALGNEQYF. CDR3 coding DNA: TGTGCCAGCAGTGCACTGGGGAACGAGCAGTACTTC.

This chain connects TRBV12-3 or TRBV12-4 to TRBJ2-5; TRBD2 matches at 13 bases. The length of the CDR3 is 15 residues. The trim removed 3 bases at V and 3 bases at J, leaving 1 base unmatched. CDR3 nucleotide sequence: TGTGCCAGCAGTTTGGGGACTAGCGGGAAAGAGACCCAGTACTTC. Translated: CASSLGTSGKETQYF.

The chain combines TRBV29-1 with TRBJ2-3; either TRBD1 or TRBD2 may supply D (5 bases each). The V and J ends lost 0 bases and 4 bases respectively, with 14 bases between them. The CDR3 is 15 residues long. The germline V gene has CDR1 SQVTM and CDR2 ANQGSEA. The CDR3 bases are TGCAGCGTTGAAGATCCGGGGCTAGCCCCAGATACGCAGTATTTT. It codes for CSVEDPGLAPDTQYF.

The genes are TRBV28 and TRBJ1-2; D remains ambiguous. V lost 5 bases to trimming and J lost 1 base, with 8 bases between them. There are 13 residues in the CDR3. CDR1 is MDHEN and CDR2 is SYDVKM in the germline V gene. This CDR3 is CASSQALNYGYTF. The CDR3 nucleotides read TGTGCCAGCAGTCAGGCCCTTAACTATGGCTACACCTTC.

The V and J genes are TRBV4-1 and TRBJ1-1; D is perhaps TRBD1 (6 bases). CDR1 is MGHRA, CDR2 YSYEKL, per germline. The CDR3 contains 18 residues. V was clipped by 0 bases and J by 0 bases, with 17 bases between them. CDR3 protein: CASSQDSPGGWMNTEAFF. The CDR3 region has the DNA TGCGCCAGCAGCCAAGATTCTCCGGGGGGCTGGATGAACACTGAAGCTTTCTTT.

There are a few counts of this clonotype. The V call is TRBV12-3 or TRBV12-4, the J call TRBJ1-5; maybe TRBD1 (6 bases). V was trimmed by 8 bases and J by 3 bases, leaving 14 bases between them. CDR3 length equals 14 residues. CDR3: CASGWGGANQPQHF. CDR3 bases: TGTGCCAGCGGCTGGGGGGGGGCCAATCAGCCCCAGCATTTT.

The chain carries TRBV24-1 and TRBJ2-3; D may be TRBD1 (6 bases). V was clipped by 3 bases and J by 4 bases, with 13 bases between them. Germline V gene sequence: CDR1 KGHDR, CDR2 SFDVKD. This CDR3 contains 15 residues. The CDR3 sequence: CATSDAGTRADTQYF. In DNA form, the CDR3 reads TGTGCCACCAGTGATGCCGGGACACGGGCAGATACGCAGTATTTT.

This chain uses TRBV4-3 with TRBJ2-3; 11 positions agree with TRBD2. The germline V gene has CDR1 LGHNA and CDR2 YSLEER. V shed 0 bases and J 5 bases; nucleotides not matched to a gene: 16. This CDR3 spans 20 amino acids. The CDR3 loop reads CASSQDAGFTSGSWLDTQYF. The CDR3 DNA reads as TGCGCCAGCAGCCAAGATGCTGGTTTCACTAGCGGGAGTTGGCTAGATACGCAGTATTTT.

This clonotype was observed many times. The CDR3 protein is CASSEGGLALEVQYF. CDR3 DNA: TGTGCCAGCAGTGAGGGGGGACTAGCCTTGGAGGTGCAGTACTTC. The chain is built from TRBV2 and TRBJ2-7, with 9 bases lining up with TRBD2. The CDR3 is 15 residues long. Unmatched junction bases numbered 12, after V lost 3 bases and J lost 9 bases. Per the germline V gene, CDR1 is SNHLY and CDR2 is FYNNEI.

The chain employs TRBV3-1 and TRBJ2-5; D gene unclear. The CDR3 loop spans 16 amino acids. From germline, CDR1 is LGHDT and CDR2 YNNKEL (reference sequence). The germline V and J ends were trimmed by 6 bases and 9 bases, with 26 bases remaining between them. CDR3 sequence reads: CASRPTWAPARWAQYF. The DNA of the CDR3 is TGTGCCAGCAGGCCCACGTGGGCTCCTGCCCGGTGGGCCCAGTACTTC.